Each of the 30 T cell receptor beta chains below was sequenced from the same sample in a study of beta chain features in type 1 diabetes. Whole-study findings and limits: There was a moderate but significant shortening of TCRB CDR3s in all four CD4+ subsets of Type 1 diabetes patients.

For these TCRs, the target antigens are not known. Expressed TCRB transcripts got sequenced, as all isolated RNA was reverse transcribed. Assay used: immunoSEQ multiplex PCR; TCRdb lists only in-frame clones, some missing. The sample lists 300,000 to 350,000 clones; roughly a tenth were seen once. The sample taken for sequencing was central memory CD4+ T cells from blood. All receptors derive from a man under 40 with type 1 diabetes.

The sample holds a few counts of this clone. The DNA of the CDR3 is TGTGCCAGCAGCTACCGTTCCGGGAACACTGAAGCTTTCTTT. This sequence encodes CASSYRSGNTEAFF. The chain is built from TRBV11-2 and TRBJ1-1; D is unclear. The CDR3 runs 14 residues. From germline, CDR1 is SGHAT and CDR2 FQNNGV. V lost 4 bases, J lost 1 base, and 10 bases lay in between.

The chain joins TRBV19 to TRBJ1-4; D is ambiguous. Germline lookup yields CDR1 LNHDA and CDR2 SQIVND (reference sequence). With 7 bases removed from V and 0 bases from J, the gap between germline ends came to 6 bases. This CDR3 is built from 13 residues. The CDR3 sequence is CASTFSTNEKLFF. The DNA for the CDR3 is TGTGCCAGTACCTTTTCAACTAATGAAAAACTGTTTTTT.

For the CDR3, the DNA is TGCAGCGTTGGACTCCGGGACAGGGGGCCCTATGGCTACACCTTC. Protein product: CSVGLRDRGPYGYTF. The V call is TRBV29-1, the J call TRBJ1-2; 12 nucleotides match TRBD1. V lost 4 bases and J lost 4; bases outside the gene matches: 7. This CDR3 contains 15 residues. Germline assignment: CDR1 SQVTM and CDR2 ANQGSEA.

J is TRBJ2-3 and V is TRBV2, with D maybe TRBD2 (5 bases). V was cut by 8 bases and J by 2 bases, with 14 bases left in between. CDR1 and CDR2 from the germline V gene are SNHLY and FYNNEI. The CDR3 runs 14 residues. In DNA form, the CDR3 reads TGTGCCAGCGCCGAGCGGCCAGACACAGATACGCAGTATTTT. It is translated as CASAERPDTDTQYF.

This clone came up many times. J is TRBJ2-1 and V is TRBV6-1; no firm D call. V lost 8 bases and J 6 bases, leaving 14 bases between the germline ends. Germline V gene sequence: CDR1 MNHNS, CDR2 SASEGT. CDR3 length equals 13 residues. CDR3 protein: CASGTPTVNEQFF. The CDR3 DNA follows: TGTGCCAGCGGAACCCCGACGGTCAATGAGCAGTTCTTC.

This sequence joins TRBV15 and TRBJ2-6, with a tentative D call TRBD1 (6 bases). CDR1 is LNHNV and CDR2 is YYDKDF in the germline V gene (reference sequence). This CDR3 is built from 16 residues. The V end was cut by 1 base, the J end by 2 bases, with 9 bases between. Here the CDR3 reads CATSRAAGAGANVLTF. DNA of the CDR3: TGTGCCACCAGCAGAGCGGCAGGGGCTGGGGCCAACGTCCTGACTTTC.

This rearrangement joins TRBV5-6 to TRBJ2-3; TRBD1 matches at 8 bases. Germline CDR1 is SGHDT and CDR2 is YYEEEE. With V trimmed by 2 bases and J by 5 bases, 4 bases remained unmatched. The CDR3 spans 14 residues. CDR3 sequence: CASSFGQGGDTQYF. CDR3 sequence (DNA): TGTGCCAGCAGCTTCGGACAGGGAGGAGATACGCAGTATTTT.

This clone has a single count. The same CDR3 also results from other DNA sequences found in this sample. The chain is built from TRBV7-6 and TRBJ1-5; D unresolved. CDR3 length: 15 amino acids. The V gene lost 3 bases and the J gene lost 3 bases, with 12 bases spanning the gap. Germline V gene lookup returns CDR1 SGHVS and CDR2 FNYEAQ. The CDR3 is CASSLGSLSNQPQHF. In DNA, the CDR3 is TGTGCCAGCAGCTTGGGCAGCCTCTCCAATCAGCCCCAGCATTTT.

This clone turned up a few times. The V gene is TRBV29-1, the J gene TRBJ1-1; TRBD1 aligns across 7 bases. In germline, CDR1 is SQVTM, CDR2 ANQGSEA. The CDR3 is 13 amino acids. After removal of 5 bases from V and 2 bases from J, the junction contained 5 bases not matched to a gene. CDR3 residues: CSVKGQPNTEAFF. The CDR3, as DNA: TGCAGCGTTAAGGGACAGCCAAACACTGAAGCTTTCTTT.

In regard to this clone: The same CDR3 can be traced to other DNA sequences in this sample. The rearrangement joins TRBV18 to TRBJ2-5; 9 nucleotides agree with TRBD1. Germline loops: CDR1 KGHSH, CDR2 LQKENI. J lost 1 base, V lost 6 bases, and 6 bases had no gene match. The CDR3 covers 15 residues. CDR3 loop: CASSPGQGLQETQYF. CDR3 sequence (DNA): TGTGCCAGCTCGCCAGGACAGGGGCTCCAAGAGACCCAGTACTTC.

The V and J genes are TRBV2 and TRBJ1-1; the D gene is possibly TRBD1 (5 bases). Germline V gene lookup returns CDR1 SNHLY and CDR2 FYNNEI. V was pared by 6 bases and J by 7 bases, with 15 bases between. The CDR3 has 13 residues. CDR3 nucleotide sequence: TGTGCCAGCAGCCAAGACAGCGACGTTGAAGCTTTCTTT. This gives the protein CASSQDSDVEAFF.

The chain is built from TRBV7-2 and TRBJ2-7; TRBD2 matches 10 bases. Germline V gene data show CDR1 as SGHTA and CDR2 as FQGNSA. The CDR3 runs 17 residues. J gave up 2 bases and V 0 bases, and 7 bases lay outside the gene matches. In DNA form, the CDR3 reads TGTGCCAGCAGCTTAGCCGGTACTCTAGCGGGGGCCTACGAGCAGTACTTC. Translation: CASSLAGTLAGAYEQYF. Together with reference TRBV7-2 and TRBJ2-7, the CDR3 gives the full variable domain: GAGVSQSPSNKVTEKGKDVELRCDPISGHTALYWYRQSLGQGLEFLIYFQGNSAPDKSGLPSDRFSAERTGGSVSTLTIQRTQQEDSAVYLCASSLAGTLAGAYEQYFGPGTRLTVT.

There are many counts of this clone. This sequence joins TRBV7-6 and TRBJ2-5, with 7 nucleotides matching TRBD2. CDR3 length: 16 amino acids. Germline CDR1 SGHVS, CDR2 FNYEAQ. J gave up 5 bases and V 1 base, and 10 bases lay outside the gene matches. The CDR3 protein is CASSLGAGGIGETQYF. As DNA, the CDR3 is TGTGCCAGCAGCTTAGGGGCCGGGGGGATCGGGGAGACCCAGTACTTC.

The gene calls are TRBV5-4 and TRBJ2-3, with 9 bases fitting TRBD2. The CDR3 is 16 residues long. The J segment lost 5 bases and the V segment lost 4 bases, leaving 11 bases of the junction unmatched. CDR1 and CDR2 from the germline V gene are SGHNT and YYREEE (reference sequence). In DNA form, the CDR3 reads TGTGCCAGCAGCAGACCTAGCGGGGACTCAGGAGATACGCAGTATTTT. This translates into CASSRPSGDSGDTQYF.

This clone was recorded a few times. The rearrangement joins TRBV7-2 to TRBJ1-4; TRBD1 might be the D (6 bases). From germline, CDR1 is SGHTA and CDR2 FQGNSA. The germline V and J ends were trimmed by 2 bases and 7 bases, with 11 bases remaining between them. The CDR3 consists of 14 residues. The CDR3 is CASSLMGAAEKLFF. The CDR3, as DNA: TGTGCCAGCAGCTTAATGGGGGCTGCTGAAAAACTGTTTTTT.

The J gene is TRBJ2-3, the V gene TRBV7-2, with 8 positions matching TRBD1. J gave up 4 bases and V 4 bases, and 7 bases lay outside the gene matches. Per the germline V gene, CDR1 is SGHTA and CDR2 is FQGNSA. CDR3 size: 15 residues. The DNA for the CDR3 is TGTGCCAGCAGCTCGGACAGGGTGGGCGCAGATACGCAGTATTTT. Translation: CASSSDRVGADTQYF. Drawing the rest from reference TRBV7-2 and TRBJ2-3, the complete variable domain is GAGVSQSPSNKVTEKGKDVELRCDPISGHTALYWYRQSLGQGLEFLIYFQGNSAPDKSGLPSDRFSAERTGGSVSTLTIQRTQQEDSAVYLCASSSDRVGADTQYFGPGTRLTVL.

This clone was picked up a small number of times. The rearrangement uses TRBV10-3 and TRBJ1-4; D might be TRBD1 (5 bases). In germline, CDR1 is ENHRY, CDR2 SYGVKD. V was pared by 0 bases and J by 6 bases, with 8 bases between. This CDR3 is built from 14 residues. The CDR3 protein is CAISESGDHEKLFF. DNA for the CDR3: TGTGCCATCAGTGAGTCCGGGGACCATGAAAAACTGTTTTTT.

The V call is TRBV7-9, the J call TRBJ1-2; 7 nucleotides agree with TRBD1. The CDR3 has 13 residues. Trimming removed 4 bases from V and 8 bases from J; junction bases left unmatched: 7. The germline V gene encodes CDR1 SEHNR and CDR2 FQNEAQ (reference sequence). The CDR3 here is CASSSTGTGGYTF. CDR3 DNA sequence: TGTGCCAGCAGCTCGACAGGGACGGGAGGCTACACCTTC.

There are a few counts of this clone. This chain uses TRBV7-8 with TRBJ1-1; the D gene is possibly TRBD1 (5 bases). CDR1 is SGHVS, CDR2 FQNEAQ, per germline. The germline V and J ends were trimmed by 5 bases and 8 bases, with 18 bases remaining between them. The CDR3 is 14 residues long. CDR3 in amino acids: CASSHRTSNREAFF. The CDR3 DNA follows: TGTGCCAGCAGCCACAGGACGTCGAACAGGGAAGCTTTCTTT. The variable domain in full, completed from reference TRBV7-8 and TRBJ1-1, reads GAGVSQSPRYKVAKRGQDVALRCDPISGHVSLFWYQQALGQGPEFLTYFQNEAQLDKSGLPSDRFFAERPEGSVSTLKIQRTQQEDSAVYLCASSHRTSNREAFFGQGTRLTVV.

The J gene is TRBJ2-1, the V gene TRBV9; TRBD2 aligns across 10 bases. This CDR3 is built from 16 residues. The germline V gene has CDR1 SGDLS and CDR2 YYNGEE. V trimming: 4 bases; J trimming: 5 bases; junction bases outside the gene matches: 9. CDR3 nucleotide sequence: TGTGCCAGCAGCCCGGCGGGTAGCGGGGGGAACAATGAGCAGTTCTTC. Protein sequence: CASSPAGSGGNNEQFF.

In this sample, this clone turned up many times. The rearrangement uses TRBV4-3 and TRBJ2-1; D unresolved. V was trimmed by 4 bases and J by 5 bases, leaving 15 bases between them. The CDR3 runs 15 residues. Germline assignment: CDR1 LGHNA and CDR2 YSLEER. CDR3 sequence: CASSRTGITDNEQFF. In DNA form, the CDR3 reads TGCGCCAGCAGCCGCACTGGGATTACCGACAATGAGCAGTTCTTC.

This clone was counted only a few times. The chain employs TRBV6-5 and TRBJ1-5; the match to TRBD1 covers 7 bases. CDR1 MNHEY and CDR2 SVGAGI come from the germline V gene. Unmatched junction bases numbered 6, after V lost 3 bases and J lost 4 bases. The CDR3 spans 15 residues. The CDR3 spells CASSYKDRPNQPQHF. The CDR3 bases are TGTGCCAGCAGTTATAAGGACAGGCCTAATCAGCCCCAGCATTTT.

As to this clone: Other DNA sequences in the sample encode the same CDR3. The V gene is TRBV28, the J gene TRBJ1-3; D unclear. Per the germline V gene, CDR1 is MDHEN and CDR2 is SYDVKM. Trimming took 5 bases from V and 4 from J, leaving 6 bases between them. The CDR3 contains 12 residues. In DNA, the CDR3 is TGTGCCAGCAGTACACGGGGAAACACCATATATTTT. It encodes CASSTRGNTIYF.

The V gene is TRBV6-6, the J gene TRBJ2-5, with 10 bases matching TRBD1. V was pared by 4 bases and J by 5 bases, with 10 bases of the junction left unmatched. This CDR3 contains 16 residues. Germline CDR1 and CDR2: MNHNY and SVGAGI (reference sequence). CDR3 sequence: CASSSTGTGVRETQYF. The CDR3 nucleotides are TGTGCCAGCAGTTCCACCGGGACAGGGGTTAGGGAGACCCAGTACTTC.

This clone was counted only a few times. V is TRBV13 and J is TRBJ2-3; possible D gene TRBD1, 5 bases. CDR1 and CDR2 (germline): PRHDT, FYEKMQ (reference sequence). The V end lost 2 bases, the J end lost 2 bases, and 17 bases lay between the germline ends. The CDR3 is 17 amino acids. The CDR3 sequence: CASSLSPGAQLTDTQYF. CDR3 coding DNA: TGTGCCAGCAGCTTAAGTCCTGGGGCCCAGCTCACAGATACGCAGTATTTT.

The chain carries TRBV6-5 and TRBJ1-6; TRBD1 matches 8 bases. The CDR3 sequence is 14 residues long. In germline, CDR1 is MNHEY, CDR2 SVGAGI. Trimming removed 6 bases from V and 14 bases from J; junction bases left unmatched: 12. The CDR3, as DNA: TGTGCCAGCAGCCGTACCTCGGACAGGGCGGCCCTCCACTTT. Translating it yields CASSRTSDRAALHF.

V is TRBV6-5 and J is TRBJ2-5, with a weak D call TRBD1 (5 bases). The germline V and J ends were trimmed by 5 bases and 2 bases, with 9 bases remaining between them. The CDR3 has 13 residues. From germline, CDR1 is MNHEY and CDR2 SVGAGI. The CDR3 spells CASSGHPQETQYF. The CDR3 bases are TGTGCCAGCAGTGGACACCCACAAGAGACCCAGTACTTC.

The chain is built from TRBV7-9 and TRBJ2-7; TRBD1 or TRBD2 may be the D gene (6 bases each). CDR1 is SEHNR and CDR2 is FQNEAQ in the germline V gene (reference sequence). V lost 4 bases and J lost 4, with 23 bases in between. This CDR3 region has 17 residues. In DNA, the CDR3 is TGTGCCAGCAGCTCCCATCATCTCTCCGGGGGCGGGTACGAGCAGTACTTC. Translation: CASSSHHLSGGGYEQYF.

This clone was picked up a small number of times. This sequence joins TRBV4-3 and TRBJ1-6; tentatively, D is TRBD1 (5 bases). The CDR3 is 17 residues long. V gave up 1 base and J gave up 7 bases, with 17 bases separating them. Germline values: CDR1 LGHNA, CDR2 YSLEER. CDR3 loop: CASSQALRDPGNSPLHF. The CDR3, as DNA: TGCGCCAGCAGCCAAGCCCTCCGGGACCCGGGCAATTCACCCCTCCACTTT.

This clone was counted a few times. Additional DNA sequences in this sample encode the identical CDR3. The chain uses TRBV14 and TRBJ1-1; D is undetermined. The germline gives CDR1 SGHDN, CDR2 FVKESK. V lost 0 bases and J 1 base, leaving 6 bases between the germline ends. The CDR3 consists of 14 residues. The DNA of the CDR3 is TGTGCCAGCAGCCAAGATTCGGGGAACACTGAAGCTTTCTTT. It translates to CASSQDSGNTEAFF. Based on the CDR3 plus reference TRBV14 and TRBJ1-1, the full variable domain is EAGVTQFPSHSVIEKGQTVTLRCDPISGHDNLYWYRRVMGKEIKFLLHFVKESKQDESGMPNNRFLAERTGGTYSTLKVQPAELEDSGVYFCASSQDSGNTEAFFGQGTRLTVV.